The clone carrying this T cell receptor beta chain came up many times. The sample belongs to a study of identical twins. The CDR3 contains 15 residues. V was clipped by 2 bases and J by 7 bases, with 15 bases between them. With template switching, a universal primer site was added, and the cDNA carried unique molecular identifiers. TCRdb called the 5' RACE reads again in MiXCR, with one record for every CDR3 protein. The sample lists about 900,000 distinct CDR3 sequences, 9% to 15% occurring once. These data were also filed under a second study, of yellow fever vaccine responses in identical twins.

The specimen sequenced was PBMCs. The chain recombines TRBV12-3 or TRBV12-4 with TRBJ1-5, with D tentatively TRBD1 (5 bases). The TCR sequence derives from a woman aged 18-35 years in good health. The CDR3 protein is CASSLTRGMYQPQHF. CDR3 bases: TGTGCCAGCAGTTTAACTCGGGGGATGTACCAGCCCCAGCATTTT.